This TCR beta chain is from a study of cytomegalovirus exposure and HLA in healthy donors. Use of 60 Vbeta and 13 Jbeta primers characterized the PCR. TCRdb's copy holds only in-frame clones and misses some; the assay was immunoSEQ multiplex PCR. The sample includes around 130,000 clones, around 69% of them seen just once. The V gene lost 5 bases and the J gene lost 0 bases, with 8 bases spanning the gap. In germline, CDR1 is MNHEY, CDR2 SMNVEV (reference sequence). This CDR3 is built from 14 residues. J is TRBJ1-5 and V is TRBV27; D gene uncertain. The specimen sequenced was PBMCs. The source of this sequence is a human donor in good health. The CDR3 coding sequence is TGTGCCAGCAGTCCCCTGTATAGCAATCAGCCCCAGCATTTT. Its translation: CASSPLYSNQPQHF.